The clone carrying this T cell receptor (beta chain) appeared a few times. Its antigen is undetermined. The CDR3 is 15 amino acids. Trimming shortened V by 3 bases and J by 6 bases, and 16 bases separated the two germline ends. CDR1 is SGHAT and CDR2 is FQNNGV in the germline V gene. The data originate from a study of cytomegalovirus exposure and HLA in healthy donors. Study-level results: Association with HLA alleles at 0.05 false discovery rate was found for 15,000 to 20,000 TCR beta sequences in a later analysis.

PCR primers comprised 60 Vbeta and 13 Jbeta primers. Source study methods: An analysis that came later counted tens of millions of unique TCR beta chains, approximately 12 million shared. This table comes from immunoSEQ multiplex PCR, and its TCRdb copy is limited to in-frame clones, with some not included. That table is the source of V, J and clone size, and D and trimming were worked out from the DNA. This table has 250,000 to 300,000 clones, almost 85% appearing once. This TCR came from a woman aged 40 to 50 in good health and CMV-seropositive. Sequencing used PBMCs. V usage is TRBV11-2 and J usage is TRBJ2-3; D uncertain. The CDR3 sequence is CASSLVAGPSDTQYF. The CDR3 nucleotides read TGTGCCAGCAGCTTGGTGGCAGGTCCTTCGGATACGCAGTATTTT.